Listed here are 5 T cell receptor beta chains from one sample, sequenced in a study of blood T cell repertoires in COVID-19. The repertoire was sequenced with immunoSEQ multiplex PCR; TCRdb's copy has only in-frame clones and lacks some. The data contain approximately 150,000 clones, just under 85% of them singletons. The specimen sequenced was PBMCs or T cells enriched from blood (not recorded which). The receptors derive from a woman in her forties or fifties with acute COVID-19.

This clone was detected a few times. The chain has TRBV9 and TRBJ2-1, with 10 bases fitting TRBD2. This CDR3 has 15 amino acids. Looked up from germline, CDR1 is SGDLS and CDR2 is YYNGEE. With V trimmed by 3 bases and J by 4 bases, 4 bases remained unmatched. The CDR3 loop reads CASSELAGLYNEQFF. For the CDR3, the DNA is TGTGCCAGCAGCGAACTAGCGGGATTGTACAATGAGCAGTTCTTC.

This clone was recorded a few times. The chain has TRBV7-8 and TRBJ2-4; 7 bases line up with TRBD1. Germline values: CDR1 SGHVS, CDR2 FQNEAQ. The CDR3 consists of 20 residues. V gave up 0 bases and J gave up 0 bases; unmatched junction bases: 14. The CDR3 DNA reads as TGTGCCAGCAGCTTAGCCCACATTTCCACAGGGGCGGGAGCCAAAAACATTCAGTACTTC. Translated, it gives CASSLAHISTGAGAKNIQYF.

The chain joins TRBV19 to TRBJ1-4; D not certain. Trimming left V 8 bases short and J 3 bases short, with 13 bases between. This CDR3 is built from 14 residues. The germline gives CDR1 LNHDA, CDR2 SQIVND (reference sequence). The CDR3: CASRVQAPNEKLFF. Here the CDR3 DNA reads TGTGCCAGTCGCGTCCAGGCTCCTAATGAAAAACTGTTTTTT. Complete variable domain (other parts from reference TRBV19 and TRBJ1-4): DGGITQSPKYLFRKEGQNVTLSCEQNLNHDAMYWYRQDPGQGLRLIYYSQIVNDFQKGDIAEGYSVSREKKESFPLTVTSAQKNPTAFYLCASRVQAPNEKLFFGSGTQLSVL.

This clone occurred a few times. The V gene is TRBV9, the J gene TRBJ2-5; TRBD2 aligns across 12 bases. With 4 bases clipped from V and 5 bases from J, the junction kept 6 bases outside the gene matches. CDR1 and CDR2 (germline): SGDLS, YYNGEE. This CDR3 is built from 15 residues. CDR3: CASSRTSGRQETQYF. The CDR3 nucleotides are TGTGCCAGCAGCCGAACTAGCGGGAGGCAGGAGACCCAGTACTTC.

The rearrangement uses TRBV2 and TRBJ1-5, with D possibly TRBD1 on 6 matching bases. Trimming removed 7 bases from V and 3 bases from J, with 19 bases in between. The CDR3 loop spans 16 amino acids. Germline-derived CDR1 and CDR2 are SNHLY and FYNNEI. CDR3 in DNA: TGTGCCAGCAAACCAGCTATCACAGGGTTCAATCAGCCCCAGCATTTT. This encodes CASKPAITGFNQPQHF.